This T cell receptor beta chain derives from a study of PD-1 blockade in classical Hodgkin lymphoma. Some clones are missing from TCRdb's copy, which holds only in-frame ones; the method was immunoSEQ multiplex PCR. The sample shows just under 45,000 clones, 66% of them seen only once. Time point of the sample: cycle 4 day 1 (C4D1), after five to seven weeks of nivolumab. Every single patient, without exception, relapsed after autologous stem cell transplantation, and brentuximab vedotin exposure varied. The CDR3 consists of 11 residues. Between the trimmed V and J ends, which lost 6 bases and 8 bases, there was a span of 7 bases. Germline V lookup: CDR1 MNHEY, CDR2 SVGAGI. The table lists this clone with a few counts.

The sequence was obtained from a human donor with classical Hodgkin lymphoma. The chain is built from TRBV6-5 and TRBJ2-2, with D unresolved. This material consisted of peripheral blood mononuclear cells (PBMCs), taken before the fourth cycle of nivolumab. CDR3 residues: CASRGSGELFF. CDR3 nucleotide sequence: TGTGCCAGCAGAGGTTCTGGGGAGCTGTTTTTT.